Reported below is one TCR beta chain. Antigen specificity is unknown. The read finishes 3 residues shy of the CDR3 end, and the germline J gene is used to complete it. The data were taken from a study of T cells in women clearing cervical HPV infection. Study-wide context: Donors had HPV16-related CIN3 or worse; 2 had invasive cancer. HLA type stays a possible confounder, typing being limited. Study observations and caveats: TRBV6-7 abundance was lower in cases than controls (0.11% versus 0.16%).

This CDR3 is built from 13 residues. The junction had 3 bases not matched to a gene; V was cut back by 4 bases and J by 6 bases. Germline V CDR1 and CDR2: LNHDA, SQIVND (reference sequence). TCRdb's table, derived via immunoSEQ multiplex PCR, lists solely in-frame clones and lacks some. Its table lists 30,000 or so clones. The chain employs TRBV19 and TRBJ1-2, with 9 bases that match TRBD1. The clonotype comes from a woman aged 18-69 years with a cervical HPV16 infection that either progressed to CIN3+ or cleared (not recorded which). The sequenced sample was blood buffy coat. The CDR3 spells CASSTTGGDGYTF. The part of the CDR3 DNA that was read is TGTGCCAGTAGTACCACAGGGGGCGATGGC.